The T cell receptor (beta chain) described here comes from a study of cytomegalovirus exposure and HLA in healthy donors. Note on this clone: What it recognizes is unknown.

The study ran its PCR with 60 Vbeta and 13 Jbeta primers. TCRdb keeps only in-frame clones here, not all; method: immunoSEQ multiplex PCR. The top ten hold 1.5% to 2% of the sample, which has 140,000 to 150,000 clones, just under 75% seen once. The study, taken as a whole, reports: A later analysis linked a missense variant in DCLRE1C to the trimming of TCR beta V and J genes. Of the V segments, some could not be distinguished, including TRBV6-2 and TRBV6-3, and were excluded.

CDR1 SGHDN and CDR2 FVKESK come from the germline V gene. This CDR3 is 15 amino acids long. V gave up 5 bases and J gave up 6 bases; unmatched junction bases: 6. The clonotype was recovered from a woman aged 18 to 35 in good health and CMV-seronegative. The chain employs TRBV14 and TRBJ2-6, with 8 positions matching TRBD1. The sample comprised PBMCs. DNA for the CDR3: TGTGCCAGCAGCATCCGACAGGGGAAGGCCAACGTCCTGACTTTC. Translating gives CASSIRQGKANVLTF.